Presented here are 9 T cell receptor beta chains from one specimen sequenced in a study of blood T cells in healthy people across ages. PCR was performed a second time for roughly 7 to 12 cycles using a sample-barcoded 5' primer and a J-beta primer mix. MiXCR was run by TCRdb on the 5' RACE reads, yielding one entry per CDR3 protein. This sample has around 990,000 distinct CDR3 sequences, with around two fifths found just once. Sequencing was carried out using blood. These receptors were obtained from a man in his late teens or twenties in good health.

This chain links TRBV9 with TRBJ1-2; D gene uncertain. V was cut by 0 bases and J by 4 bases, with 16 bases left in between. This CDR3 spans 16 amino acids. Germline CDR1 is SGDLS and CDR2 is YYNGEE. CDR3 loop: CASSVDTDVQLYGYTF. CDR3 nucleotides: TGTGCCAGCAGCGTAGACACGGACGTCCAACTCTATGGCTACACCTTC.

This clonotype was recorded a few times. V is TRBV4-1 and J is TRBJ2-5, with D unclear. CDR3 length equals 14 residues. Trimming stripped 0 bases from V and 6 bases from J, with 11 bases between. Germline V lookup: CDR1 MGHRA, CDR2 YSYEKL. The CDR3 is CASSQDSIGQTQYF. The CDR3 DNA follows: TGCGCCAGCAGCCAAGATTCTATCGGTCAGACCCAGTACTTC.

This sequence joins TRBV12-5 and TRBJ1-2; 7 bases are shared with TRBD1. The ends lost 3 bases at V and 7 bases at J; junction bases unmatched: 8. CDR3 length: 14 amino acids. Germline V CDR1 and CDR2: LGHNT, FRNRAP. CDR3 nucleotides: TGTGCTAGTGGTTTACACCTGAACAGGGGTGGCTACACCTTC. This gives the protein CASGLHLNRGGYTF.

The rearrangement links TRBV6-1 to TRBJ2-1, with D perhaps TRBD1 (5 bases). This CDR3 is built from 15 residues. From germline, CDR1 is MNHNS and CDR2 SASEGT. Trimming pared 1 base from V and 0 bases from J, leaving 7 bases between. The CDR3, as DNA: TGTGCCAGCAGTGAAGGACAGATCTCCTACAATGAGCAGTTCTTC. It specifies CASSEGQISYNEQFF.

This clonotype was counted between two and nine times. The genes are TRBV5-1 and TRBJ1-4; no clear D gene. V was shortened by 4 bases and J by 2 bases, with 12 bases between the two germline ends. Germline V gene sequence: CDR1 SGHRS, CDR2 YFSETQ. The CDR3 runs 15 residues. The CDR3 loop is CASSPTAETNEKLFF. The CDR3 bases are TGCGCCAGCAGCCCCACCGCAGAGACTAATGAAAAACTGTTTTTT. The full variable domain, its missing parts supplied by reference TRBV5-1 and TRBJ1-4, is KAGVTQTPRYLIKTRGQQVTLSCSPISGHRSVSWYQQTPGQGLQFLFEYFSETQRNKGNFPGRFSGRQFSNSRSEMNVSTLELGDSALYLCASSPTAETNEKLFFGSGTQLSVL.

This clonotype was counted a few times. The chain recombines TRBV4-2 with TRBJ1-1, with TRBD1 matching 8 bases. CDR1 is LGHNA and CDR2 is YNFKEQ in the germline V gene. The J segment lost 3 bases and the V segment lost 2 bases, leaving 5 bases of the junction unmatched. The CDR3 contains 15 residues. The CDR3 DNA reads as TGTGCCAGCAGCCAACAAACAGGGGGAGACACTGAAGCTTTCTTT. Its translation: CASSQQTGGDTEAFF.

The chain has TRBV10-3 and TRBJ2-1; D is unresolved. Trimming removed 6 bases from V and 4 bases from J, with 10 bases in between. CDR1 is ENHRY and CDR2 is SYGVKD in the germline V gene. This CDR3 has 13 amino acids. The CDR3 DNA is TGTGCCATCAGATCGGACGGGTACAATGAGCAGTTCTTC. It yields the protein CAIRSDGYNEQFF.

The chain carries TRBV14 and TRBJ2-3, with no clear D. The CDR3 is made up of 11 amino acids. Germline values: CDR1 SGHDN, CDR2 FVKESK. Trimming shortened V by 1 base and J by 7 bases, and 3 bases separated the two germline ends. The CDR3 DNA reads as TGTGCCAGCAGCCAAGTAAATACGCAGTATTTT. This gives the protein CASSQVNTQYF.

To note about this clonotype: A read error may explain this, as a much larger clone is one base away. V and J are TRBV10-3 and TRBJ1-6, with D hard to call. The CDR3 is 13 residues long. Germline lookup yields CDR1 ENHRY and CDR2 SYGVKD. The CDR3 nucleotides read TGTGTCATCAGCCAGGAGGATAATTCACCCCTCCACTTT. As protein: CVISQEDNSPLHF.